The TCR beta chain described here comes from a study of high-grade serous ovarian cancer treatment subgroups. CDR1 and CDR2 from the germline V gene are MDHEN and SYDVKM. The V end lost 5 bases, the J end lost 6 bases, and 14 bases lay between the germline ends. The CDR3 loop spans 13 amino acids. Tumor samples were obtained before definitive surgery or chemotherapy. Study outcomes and limitations: Different patients shared almost no repertoire; same-patient tumors shared roughly 0.095 to 0.85. Higher neoantigen levels went with greater TCR clonal relatedness.

Clones were sequenced by immunoSEQ multiplex PCR, and TCRdb holds only the in-frame ones, with some missing. The sample lists approximately 5,700 clones; roughly 75% were seen once. Details on this clone: Its antigen is currently unknown.

The sequencing sample was made of tumor tissue. The chain recombines TRBV28 with TRBJ2-7; D is tentatively TRBD1 or TRBD2 (5 bases each). This receptor was obtained from a human patient with high-grade serous ovarian cancer. The CDR3 spells CASSLGTAGEQYF. The CDR3 bases are TGTGCCAGCAGTCTCGGGACGGCGGGCGAGCAGTACTTC.